This T cell receptor beta chain comes out of a study of T cell clonotyping in hematopoietic cell transplantation. As for the study in general: Recipients' pretransplant samples followed cytoreduction. Study outcomes and limitations: After transplant, recipient diversity fell while pathologically expanded clonotypes grew through day 180.

Repertoires were generated with immunoSEQ multiplex PCR, while TCRdb's copy carries only in-frame clones and drops some. This table has about 18,000 clones, around 86% appearing once. Time point in this sample: recipient sample about 28 days before transplant, after cytoreduction. Samples: about 28 days before transplant, then days 30, 100 and 180 after. This clone showed up just once. The antigen is unknown. This sample also contains other DNA sequences that code for the same CDR3. The CDR3 is 12 amino acids. V lost 1 base, J lost 7 bases, and 4 bases lay in between. CDR1 and CDR2 from the germline V gene are LGHNA and YSLEER.

The chain has TRBV4-3 and TRBJ1-4; no firm D call. This clonotype was obtained from a man aged 50 or older with acute myeloid leukemia. Some clones in this sample may be carry-over from other donors' samples. Material: peripheral blood mononuclear cells, obtained before stem cell transplant. CDR3 sequence (DNA): TGCGCCAGCAGCCAAGGTCCTGAAAAACTGTTTTTT. Protein sequence: CASSQGPEKLFF.